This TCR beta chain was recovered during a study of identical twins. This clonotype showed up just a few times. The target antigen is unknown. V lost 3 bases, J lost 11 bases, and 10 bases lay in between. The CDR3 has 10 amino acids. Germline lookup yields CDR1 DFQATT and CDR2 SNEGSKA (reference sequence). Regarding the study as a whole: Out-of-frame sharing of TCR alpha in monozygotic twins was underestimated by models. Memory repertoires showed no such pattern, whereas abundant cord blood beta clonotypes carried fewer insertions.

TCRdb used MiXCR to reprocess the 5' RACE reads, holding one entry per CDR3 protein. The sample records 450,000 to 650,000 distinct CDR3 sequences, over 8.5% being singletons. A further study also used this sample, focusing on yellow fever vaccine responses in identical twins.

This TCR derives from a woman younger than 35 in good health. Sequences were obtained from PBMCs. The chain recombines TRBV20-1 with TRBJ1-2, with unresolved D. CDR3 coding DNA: TGCAGTGCTAGTTGGCAGCCTTACACCTTC. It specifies CSASWQPYTF.